This T cell receptor (beta chain) came from a study of cytomegalovirus exposure and HLA in healthy donors. This clone has only one observation. Antigen unknown. Primers: 60 Vbeta forward and 13 Jbeta reverse. Generated by immunoSEQ multiplex PCR, the TCRdb table keeps only in-frame clones and is missing some. The sample yields around 150,000 clones, approximately 76% seen once. Study-wide points: Most TCR sequences were uncommon, yet certain public TCRs appeared in many donors.

Germline V gives CDR1 SGHVS, CDR2 FNYEAQ. The CDR3 length is 14 residues. The V segment lost 1 base and the J segment 8 bases; nucleotides outside the gene matches: 7. This clonotype originated in a man in his sixties in good health and CMV-seronegative. The specimen sequenced was PBMCs. This chain links TRBV7-6 with TRBJ1-2, with 7 positions matching TRBD1. CDR3 coding DNA: TGTGCCAGCAGCTTAGGCGGGAGGGGGCAAGGCTACACCTTC. Its protein is CASSLGGRGQGYTF.